The T cell receptor beta chain described here comes from a study of T cell changes during pregnancy in multiple sclerosis. Germline values: CDR1 LGHNA, CDR2 YNFKEQ. This CDR3 contains 17 residues. The V end was cut by 2 bases, the J end by 7 bases, with 22 bases between. Profiling relied on immunoSEQ multiplex PCR, and the TCRdb table lists in-frame clones only, not all of them. This sample has roughly 80,000 clones; 90% to 95% occur once, and the top ten carry approximately 1.4%. The source is a female donor with multiple sclerosis, enrolled in a pregnancy study. The chain has TRBV4-2 and TRBJ2-3, with D possibly matching TRBD1 (6 bases). The material sequenced was peripheral blood, taken before pregnancy. The DNA for the CDR3 is TGTGCCAGCAGCCAAAGGGGGTGGGGGACCCTCGCGAATACGCAGTATTTT. This codes for CASSQRGWGTLANTQYF.